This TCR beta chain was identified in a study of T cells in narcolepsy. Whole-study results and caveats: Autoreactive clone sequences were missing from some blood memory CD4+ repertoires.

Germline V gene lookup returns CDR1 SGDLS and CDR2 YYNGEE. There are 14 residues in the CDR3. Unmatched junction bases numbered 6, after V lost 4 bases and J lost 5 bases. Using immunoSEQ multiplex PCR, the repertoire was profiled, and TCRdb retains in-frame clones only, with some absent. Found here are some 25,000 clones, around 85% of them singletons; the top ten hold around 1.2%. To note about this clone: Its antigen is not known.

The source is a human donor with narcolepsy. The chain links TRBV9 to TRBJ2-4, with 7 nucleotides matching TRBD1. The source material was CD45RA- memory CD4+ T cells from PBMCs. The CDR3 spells CASSRGGSQNIQYF. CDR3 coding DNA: TGTGCCAGCAGCAGAGGGGGCAGCCAAAACATTCAGTACTTC.